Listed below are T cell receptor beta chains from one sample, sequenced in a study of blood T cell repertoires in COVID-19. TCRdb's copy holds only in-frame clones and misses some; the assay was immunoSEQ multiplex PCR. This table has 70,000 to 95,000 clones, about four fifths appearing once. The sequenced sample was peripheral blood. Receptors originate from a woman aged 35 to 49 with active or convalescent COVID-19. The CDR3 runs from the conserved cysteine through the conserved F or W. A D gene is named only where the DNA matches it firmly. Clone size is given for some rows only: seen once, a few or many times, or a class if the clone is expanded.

CDR3nt: TGTGCCAGCAGCTCGGACAGGGGAGAGACCCAGTACTTC
CDR3aa: CASSSDRGETQYF
v_gene: TRBV7-8
abundance: -
j_gene: TRBJ2-5
d_gene: TRBD1

CDR3nt: TGTGCCAGTAGTATTGTGGCGGGAGGGGGCTACGAGCAGTACTTC
CDR3aa: CASSIVAGGGYEQYF
v_gene: TRBV19
abundance: -
j_gene: TRBJ2-7
d_gene: TRBD2

CDR3nt: TGTGCCAGCAGTTCTACCGGGGAGCTGTTTTTT
CDR3aa: CASSSTGELFF
v_gene: TRBV6-5
abundance: -
j_gene: TRBJ2-2
d_gene: -

CDR3nt: TGTGCCAGCAGCTTGTTCTCAGGGGGCGCCTACGAGCAGTACTTC
CDR3aa: CASSLFSGGAYEQYF
v_gene: TRBV5-6
abundance: -
j_gene: TRBJ2-7
d_gene: TRBD1

CDR3nt: TGTGCCAGCAGCTTCCGTAGCGGGAGGGAGAGAAACGAGCAGTACTTC
CDR3aa: CASSFRSGRERNEQYF
v_gene: TRBV5-4
abundance: once
j_gene: TRBJ2-7
d_gene: TRBD2

CDR3nt: TGTGCCAGCAGCCTCCGTCGGGACACTGAAGCTTTCTTT
CDR3aa: CASSLRRDTEAFF
v_gene: TRBV5-8
abundance: once
j_gene: TRBJ1-1
d_gene: -

CDR3nt: TGTGCCAGCAGGTTACAGGGCCCTTCCAATCAGCCCCAGCATTTT
CDR3aa: CASRLQGPSNQPQHF
v_gene: TRBV6-5
abundance: -
j_gene: TRBJ1-5
d_gene: -

CDR3nt: TGTGCTAGTGGTACGGGTTATAATTCACCCCTCCACTTT
CDR3aa: CASGTGYNSPLHF
v_gene: TRBV12-5
abundance: once
j_gene: TRBJ1-6
d_gene: -

CDR3nt: TGTGCCACCCAACTAGCGCCAAAAGAGACCCAGTACTTC
CDR3aa: CATQLAPKETQYF
v_gene: TRBV28
abundance: -
j_gene: TRBJ2-5
d_gene: TRBD2

CDR3nt: TGTGCCAGCAGCTTAAGTCCGGGACAGGCCTACTACGAGCAGTACTTC
CDR3aa: CASSLSPGQAYYEQYF
v_gene: TRBV7-2
abundance: -
j_gene: TRBJ2-7
d_gene: TRBD1

CDR3nt: TGTGCCAGTAGGAGGACAGGGGGGAACACCGGGGAGCTGTTTTTT
CDR3aa: CASRRTGGNTGELFF
v_gene: TRBV19
abundance: -
j_gene: TRBJ2-2
d_gene: TRBD1

CDR3nt: TGTGCCAGCAGTTATGACAGAACTACTAACACCGGGGAGCTGTTTTTT
CDR3aa: CASSYDRTTNTGELFF
v_gene: TRBV6-5
abundance: -
j_gene: TRBJ2-2
d_gene: -

CDR3nt: TGTGCCAGCACCGGGAGGCAGGTGAACACTGAAGCTTTCTTT
CDR3aa: CASTGRQVNTEAFF
v_gene: TRBV11-3
abundance: -
j_gene: TRBJ1-1
d_gene: -

CDR3nt: TGTGCCAGCAGCTTAGATTTCGGGGTCAGGGGGATTCGCGAGCAGTACTTC
CDR3aa: CASSLDFGVRGIREQYF
v_gene: TRBV7-2
abundance: few
j_gene: TRBJ2-7
d_gene: TRBD1

CDR3nt: TGTGCCAGCAGCTTAGTGGGCGGGGCCTATAATCAGCCCCAGCATTTT
CDR3aa: CASSLVGGAYNQPQHF
v_gene: TRBV7-8
abundance: -
j_gene: TRBJ1-5
d_gene: -

CDR3nt: TGTGCCAGCAGTTTAATAGGGGGTGGAAGTTCACCCCTCCACTTT
CDR3aa: CASSLIGGGSSPLHF
v_gene: TRBV28
abundance: many
j_gene: TRBJ1-6
d_gene: -

CDR3nt: TGTGCCAGCAGTGGGCAGGGGGCAGCTAGCGGGAGGAGGAGTAATGAGCAGTTCTTC
CDR3aa: CASSGQGAASGRRSNEQFF
v_gene: TRBV9
abundance: -
j_gene: TRBJ2-1
d_gene: TRBD2